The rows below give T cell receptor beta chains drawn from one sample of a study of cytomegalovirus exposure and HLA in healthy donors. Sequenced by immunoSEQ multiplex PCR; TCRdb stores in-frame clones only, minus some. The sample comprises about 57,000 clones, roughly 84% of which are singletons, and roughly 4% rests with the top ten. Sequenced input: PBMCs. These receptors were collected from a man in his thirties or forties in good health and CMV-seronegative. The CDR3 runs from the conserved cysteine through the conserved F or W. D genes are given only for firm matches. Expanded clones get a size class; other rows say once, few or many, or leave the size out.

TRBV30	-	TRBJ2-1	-	CAWSLLAGYEQFF	TGTGCCTGGAGCCTTTTAGCCGGCTATGAGCAGTTCTTC
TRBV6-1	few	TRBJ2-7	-	CASSEEDTVAEQYF	TGTGCCAGCAGTGAAGAGGACACCGTCGCCGAGCAGTACTTC
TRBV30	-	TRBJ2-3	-	CAWRHAGTDTQYF	TGTGCCTGGAGGCACGCAGGGACAGATACGCAGTATTTT
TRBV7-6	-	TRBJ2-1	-	CASSLQGGLAKYYNEQFF	TGTGCCAGCAGCTTACAAGGAGGCCTAGCGAAATATTACAATGAGCAGTTCTTC
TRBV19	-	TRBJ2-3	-	CASSTSGSSVTDTQYF	TGTGCCAGTAGTACTAGTGGGTCTAGCGTCACAGATACGCAGTATTTT
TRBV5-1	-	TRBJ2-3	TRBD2	CASSLLTSGRSTDTQYF	TGCGCCAGCAGCTTACTGACTAGCGGGAGGTCGACAGATACGCAGTATTTT
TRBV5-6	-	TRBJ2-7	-	CASSWELDSYEQYF	TGTGCCAGCAGCTGGGAACTAGATTCCTACGAGCAGTACTTC
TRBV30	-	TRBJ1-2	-	CAWSPTVRAYGYTF	TGTGCCTGGAGTCCAACGGTGCGTGCCTATGGCTACACCTTC
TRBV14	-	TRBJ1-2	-	CASSRTQGVSYGYTF	TGTGCCAGCAGCCGCACCCAGGGCGTGAGCTATGGCTACACCTTC
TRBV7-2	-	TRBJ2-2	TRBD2	CASSLGTSGRRLGGELFF	TGTGCCAGCAGCTTAGGAACTAGCGGGAGACGCTTAGGGGGGGAGCTGTTTTTT
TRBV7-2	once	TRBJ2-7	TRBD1	CASSFRSDRVYEQYF	TGTGCCAGCAGCTTCCGCTCGGACAGGGTGTACGAGCAGTACTTC
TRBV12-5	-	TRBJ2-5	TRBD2	CASGERGKETQYF	TGTGCTAGTGGTGAGCGGGGTAAAGAGACCCAGTACTTC
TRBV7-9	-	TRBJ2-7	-	CASSFGGGAYEQYF	TGTGCCAGCAGCTTCGGGGGAGGCGCCTACGAGCAGTACTTC
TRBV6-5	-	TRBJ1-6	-	CASSSRDYSPLHF	TGTGCCAGCAGTTCCAGGGATTATTCACCCCTCCACTTT
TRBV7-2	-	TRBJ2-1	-	CASSLSGQLLEQFF	TGTGCCAGCAGCTTATCTGGACAGTTGCTTGAGCAGTTCTTC
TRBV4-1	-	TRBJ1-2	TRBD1	CASSPLDRGNYGYTF	TGCGCCAGCAGCCCTTTGGACAGGGGTAACTATGGCTACACCTTC
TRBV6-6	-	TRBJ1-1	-	CASSYLWDNKAFF	TGTGCCAGCAGTTACCTTTGGGACAACAAAGCTTTCTTT
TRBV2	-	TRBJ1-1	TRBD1	CASRLGQGGDTEAFF	TGTGCCAGCAGGCTCGGACAGGGGGGTGACACTGAAGCTTTCTTT
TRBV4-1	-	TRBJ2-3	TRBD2	CASSQEEREKDTQYF	TGCGCCAGCAGCCAAGAGGAGCGGGAGAAAGATACGCAGTATTTT
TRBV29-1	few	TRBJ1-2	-	CSVDAQRTNYGYTF	TGCAGCGTTGATGCCCAGCGAACTAACTATGGCTACACCTTC
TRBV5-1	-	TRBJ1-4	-	CASSRGLDRNEKLFF	TGCGCCAGCAGCCGAGGTCTGGACAGAAATGAAAAACTGTTTTTT
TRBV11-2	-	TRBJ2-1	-	CASSSIRGWDNEQFF	TGTGCCAGCAGCTCCATACGGGGGTGGGACAATGAGCAGTTCTTC
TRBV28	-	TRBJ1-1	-	CASSLGTRAETNTEAFF	TGTGCCAGCAGTTTGGGGACAAGGGCTGAAACGAACACTGAAGCTTTCTTT
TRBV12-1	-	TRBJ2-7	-	CASSFKPGQVPDEQYF	TGTGCCAGCAGCTTTAAGCCGGGACAGGTCCCGGACGAGCAGTACTTC
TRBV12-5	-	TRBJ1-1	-	CASGLLQGIGTEAFF	TGTGCTAGTGGTCTATTACAGGGAATCGGGACTGAAGCTTTCTTT
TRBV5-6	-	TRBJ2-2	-	CASSFQFHTGELFF	TGTGCCAGCAGCTTCCAGTTCCACACCGGGGAGCTGTTTTTT
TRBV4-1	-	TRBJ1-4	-	CASSQEGGGQEKLFF	TGCGCCAGCAGCCAAGAGGGGGGGGGCCAGGAAAAACTGTTTTTT
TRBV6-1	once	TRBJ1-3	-	CAARQGRGGNTIYF	TGTGCCGCCCGTCAGGGGCGAGGGGGAAACACCATATATTTT
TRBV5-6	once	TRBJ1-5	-	CASSLGPLSNQPQHF	TGTGCCAGCAGCTTGGGGCCCCTTAGCAATCAGCCCCAGCATTTT
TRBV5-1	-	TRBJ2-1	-	CASSLDQGSYNEQFF	TGCGCCAGCAGCTTGGACCAGGGGTCTTACAATGAGCAGTTCTTC
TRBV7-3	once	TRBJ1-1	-	CASSLNPRQMGQNTEAFF	TGTGCCAGCAGCTTAAACCCACGCCAAATGGGGCAGAACACTGAAGCTTTCTTT
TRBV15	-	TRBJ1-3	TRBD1	CATSRGRMGQGGVTIYF	TGTGCCACCAGCAGAGGAAGAATGGGACAGGGGGGAGTCACCATATATTTT
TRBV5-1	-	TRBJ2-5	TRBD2	CASSLAGGRQETQYF	TGCGCCAGCAGCTTGGCGGGGGGGAGGCAAGAGACCCAGTACTTC
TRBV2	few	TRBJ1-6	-	CASSESRHSYNSPLHF	TGTGCCAGCAGTGAAAGCAGGCACTCCTATAATTCACCCCTCCACTTT
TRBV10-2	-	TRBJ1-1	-	CASSDTDNTEAFF	TGCGCCAGCAGCGACACAGACAACACTGAAGCTTTCTTT
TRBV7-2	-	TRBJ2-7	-	CASSLAVSTSSYEQYF	TGTGCCAGCAGCTTAGCGGTCTCCACATCCTCCTACGAGCAGTACTTC
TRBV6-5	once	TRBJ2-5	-	CGPRDPDQETQYF	TGTGGCCCGCGGGACCCCGATCAAGAGACCCAGTACTTC
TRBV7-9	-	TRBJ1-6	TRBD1	CVTGVMSPLHF	TGTGTAACAGGGGTTATGTCACCCCTCCACTTT
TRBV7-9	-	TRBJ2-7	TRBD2	CASSTTSGPSYEQYF	TGTGCCAGCAGCACGACTAGCGGACCCTCCTACGAGCAGTACTTC
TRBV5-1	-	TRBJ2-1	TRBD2	CASSLVLAGAGSYNEQFF	TGCGCCAGCAGCTTGGTGCTAGCGGGAGCGGGGTCCTACAATGAGCAGTTCTTC
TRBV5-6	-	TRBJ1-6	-	CASSLGTANSPLHF	TGTGCCAGCAGCTTAGGTACAGCTAATTCACCCCTCCACTTT
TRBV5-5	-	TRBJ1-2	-	CASSQDRDKGAAGGYTF	TGTGCCAGCAGCCAGGATAGGGATAAAGGGGCCGCCGGGGGCTACACCTTC
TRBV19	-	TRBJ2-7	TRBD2	CASSIGGLAGLYEQYF	TGTGCCAGTAGTATAGGGGGGCTAGCGGGGCTCTACGAGCAGTACTTC
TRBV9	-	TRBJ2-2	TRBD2	CASSVGLAGGPAGELFF	TGTGCCAGCAGCGTAGGTCTAGCGGGAGGGCCGGCCGGGGAGCTGTTTTTT
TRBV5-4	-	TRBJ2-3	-	CASSPRLGGGQSSQYF	TGTGCCAGCAGCCCCCGACTAGGAGGGGGCCAAAGTTCGCAGTATTTT
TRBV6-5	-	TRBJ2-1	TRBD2	CASSYEREGSYNEQFF	TGTGCCAGCAGTTACGAGCGGGAGGGCTCCTACAATGAGCAGTTCTTC
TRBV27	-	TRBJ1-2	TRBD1	CASSLYQGVLNYGYTF	TGTGCCAGCAGTTTATATCAGGGGGTACTCAACTATGGCTACACCTTC
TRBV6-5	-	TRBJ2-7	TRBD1	CASSYSTGGGYEQYF	TGTGCCAGCAGTTACTCGACAGGGGGAGGCTACGAGCAGTACTTC
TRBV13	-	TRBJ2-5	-	CASSVSGVETQYF	TGTGCCAGCAGCGTCTCGGGTGTTGAGACCCAGTACTTC